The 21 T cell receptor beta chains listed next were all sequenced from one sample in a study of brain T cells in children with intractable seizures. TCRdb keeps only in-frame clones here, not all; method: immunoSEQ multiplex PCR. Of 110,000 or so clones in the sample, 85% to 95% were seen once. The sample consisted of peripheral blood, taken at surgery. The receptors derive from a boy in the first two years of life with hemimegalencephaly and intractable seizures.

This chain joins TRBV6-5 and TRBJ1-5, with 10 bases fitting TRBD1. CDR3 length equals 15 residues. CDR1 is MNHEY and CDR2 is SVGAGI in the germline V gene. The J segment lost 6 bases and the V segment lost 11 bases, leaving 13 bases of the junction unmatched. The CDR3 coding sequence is TGTGCCGCGGGAGTTCGGGACAGGGGTTTTCAGCCCCAGCATTTT. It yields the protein CAAGVRDRGFQPQHF.

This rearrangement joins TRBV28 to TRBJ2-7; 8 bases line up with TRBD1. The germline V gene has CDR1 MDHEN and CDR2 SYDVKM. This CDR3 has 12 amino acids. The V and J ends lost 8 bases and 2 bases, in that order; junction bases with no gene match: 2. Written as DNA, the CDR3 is TGTGCCAGCGGACAGGGCGCCTACGAGCAGTACTTC. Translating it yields CASGQGAYEQYF.

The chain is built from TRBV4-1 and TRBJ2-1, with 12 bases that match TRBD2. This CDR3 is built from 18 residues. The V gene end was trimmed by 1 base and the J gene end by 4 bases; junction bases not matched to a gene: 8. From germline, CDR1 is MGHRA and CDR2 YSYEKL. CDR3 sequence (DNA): TGCGCCAGCAGCCAAGTGCCCCAACTAGCGGGAGGTTACAATGAGCAGTTCTTC. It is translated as CASSQVPQLAGGYNEQFF.

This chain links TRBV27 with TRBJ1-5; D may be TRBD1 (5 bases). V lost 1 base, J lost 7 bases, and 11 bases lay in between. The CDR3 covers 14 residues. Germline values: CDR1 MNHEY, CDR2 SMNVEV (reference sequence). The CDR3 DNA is TGTGCCAGCAGTTTATTCAGGGCCCGGCAGCCCCAGCATTTT. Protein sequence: CASSLFRARQPQHF.

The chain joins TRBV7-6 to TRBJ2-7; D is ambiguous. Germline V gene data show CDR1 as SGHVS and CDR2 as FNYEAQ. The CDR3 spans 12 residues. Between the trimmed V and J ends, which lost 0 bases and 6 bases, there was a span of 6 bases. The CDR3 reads CASSLAFGEQYF. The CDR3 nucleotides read TGTGCCAGCAGCTTAGCGTTCGGCGAGCAGTACTTC. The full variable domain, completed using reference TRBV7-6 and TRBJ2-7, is GAGVSQSPRYKVTKRGQDVALRCDPISGHVSLYWYRQALGQGPEFLTYFNYEAQQDKSGLPNDRFSAERPEGSISTLTIQRTEQRDSAMYRCASSLAFGEQYFGPGTRLTVT.

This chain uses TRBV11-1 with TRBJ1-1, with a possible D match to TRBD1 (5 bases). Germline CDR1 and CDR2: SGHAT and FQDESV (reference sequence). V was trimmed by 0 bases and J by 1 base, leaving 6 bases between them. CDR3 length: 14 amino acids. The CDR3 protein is CASSLARGNTEAFF. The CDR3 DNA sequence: TGTGCCAGCAGCTTAGCGAGGGGGAACACTGAAGCTTTCTTT.

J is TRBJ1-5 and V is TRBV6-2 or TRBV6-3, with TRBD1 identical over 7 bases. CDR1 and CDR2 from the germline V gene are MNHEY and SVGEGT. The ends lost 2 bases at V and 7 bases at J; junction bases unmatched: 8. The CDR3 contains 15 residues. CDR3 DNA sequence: TGTGCCAGCAGTTACGGCGGGTCAGGGGGGCAGCCCCAGCATTTT. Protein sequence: CASSYGGSGGQPQHF.

CDR3 nucleotide sequence: TGTGCCAGCAGACGAGACGGAGATACGCAGTATTTT. This sequence encodes CASRRDGDTQYF. The rearrangement links TRBV2 to TRBJ2-3; no firm D call. Germline lookup yields CDR1 SNHLY and CDR2 FYNNEI. Trimming removed 6 bases at V and 5 bases at J, with 9 bases between. This CDR3 spans 12 amino acids.

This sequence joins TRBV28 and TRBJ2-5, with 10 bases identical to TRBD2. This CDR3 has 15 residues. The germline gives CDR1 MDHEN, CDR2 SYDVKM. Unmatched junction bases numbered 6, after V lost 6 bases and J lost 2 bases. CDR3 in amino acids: CASRPGTSEQETQYF. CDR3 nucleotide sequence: TGTGCCAGCAGACCCGGGACTAGCGAGCAAGAGACCCAGTACTTC.

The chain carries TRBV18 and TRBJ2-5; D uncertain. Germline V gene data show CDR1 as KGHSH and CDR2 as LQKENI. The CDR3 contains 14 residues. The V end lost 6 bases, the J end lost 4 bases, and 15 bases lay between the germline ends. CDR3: CASSPLPFRETQYF. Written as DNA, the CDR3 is TGTGCCAGCTCCCCTCTGCCCTTCCGAGAGACCCAGTACTTC. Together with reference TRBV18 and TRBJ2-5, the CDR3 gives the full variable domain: NAGVMQNPRHLVRRRGQEARLRCSPMKGHSHVYWYRQLPEEGLKFMVYLQKENIIDESGMPKERFSAEFPKEGPSILRIQQVVRGDSAAYFCASSPLPFRETQYFGPGTRLLVL.

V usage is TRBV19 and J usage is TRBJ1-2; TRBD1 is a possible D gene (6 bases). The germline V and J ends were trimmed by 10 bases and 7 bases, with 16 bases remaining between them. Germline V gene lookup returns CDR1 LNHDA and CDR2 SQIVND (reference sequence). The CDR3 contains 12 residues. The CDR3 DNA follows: TGTGCCACTGGAGGGGGATTCGTTGGCTACACCTTC. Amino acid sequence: CATGGGFVGYTF. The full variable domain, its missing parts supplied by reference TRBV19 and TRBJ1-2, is DGGITQSPKYLFRKEGQNVTLSCEQNLNHDAMYWYRQDPGQGLRLIYYSQIVNDFQKGDIAEGYSVSREKKESFPLTVTSAQKNPTAFYLCATGGGFVGYTFGSGTRLTVV.

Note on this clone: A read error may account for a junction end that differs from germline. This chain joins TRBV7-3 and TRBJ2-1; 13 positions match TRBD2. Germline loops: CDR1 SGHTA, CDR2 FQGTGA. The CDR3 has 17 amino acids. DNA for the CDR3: TGTGCCAGCAGCCTAACCCCGCGGGGACTAGCGGGAAATGAGCAGTTCTTC. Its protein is CASSLTPRGLAGNEQFF.

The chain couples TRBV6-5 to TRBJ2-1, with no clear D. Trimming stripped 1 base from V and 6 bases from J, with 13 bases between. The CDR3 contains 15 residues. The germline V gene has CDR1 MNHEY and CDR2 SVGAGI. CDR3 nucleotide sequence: TGTGCCAGCAGTTACTATGGCAGGTCGAGCAATGAGCAGTTCTTC. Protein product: CASSYYGRSSNEQFF.

DNA of the CDR3: TGTGCCAGCAGTCAGCCCCCTTACAGGGGGCATCGCGGCTACACCTTC. Its protein is CASSQPPYRGHRGYTF. The chain couples TRBV28 to TRBJ1-2; 9 nucleotides align to TRBD1. With 5 bases clipped from V and 8 bases from J, the junction kept 15 bases outside the gene matches. From germline, CDR1 is MDHEN and CDR2 SYDVKM. The length of the CDR3 is 16 residues.

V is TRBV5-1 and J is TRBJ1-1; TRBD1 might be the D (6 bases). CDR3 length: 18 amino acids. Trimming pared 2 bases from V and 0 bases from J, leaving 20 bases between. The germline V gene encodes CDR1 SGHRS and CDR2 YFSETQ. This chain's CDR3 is CASSFGGQGRNLNTEAFF. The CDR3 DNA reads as TGCGCCAGCAGCTTTGGTGGGCAGGGGAGAAACCTGAACACTGAAGCTTTCTTT.

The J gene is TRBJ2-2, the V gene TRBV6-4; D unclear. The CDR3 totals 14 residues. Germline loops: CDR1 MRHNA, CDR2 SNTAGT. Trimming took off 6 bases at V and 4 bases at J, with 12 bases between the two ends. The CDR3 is CASRPDGFTGELFF. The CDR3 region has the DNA TGTGCCAGCAGACCGGACGGATTCACCGGGGAGCTGTTTTTT.

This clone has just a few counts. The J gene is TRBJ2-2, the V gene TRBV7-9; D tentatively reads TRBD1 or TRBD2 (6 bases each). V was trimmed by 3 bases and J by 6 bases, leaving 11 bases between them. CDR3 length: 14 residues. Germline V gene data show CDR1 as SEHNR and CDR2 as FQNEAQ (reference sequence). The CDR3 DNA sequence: TGTGCCAGCAGCTTTAGGGGGGACTCCGGGGAGCTGTTTTTT. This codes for CASSFRGDSGELFF.

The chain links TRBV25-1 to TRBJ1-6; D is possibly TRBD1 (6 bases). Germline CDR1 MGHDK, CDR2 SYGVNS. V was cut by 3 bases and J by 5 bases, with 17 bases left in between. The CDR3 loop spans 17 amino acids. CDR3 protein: CASSDEEEQGDNSPLHF. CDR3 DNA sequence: TGTGCCAGCAGTGACGAGGAGGAACAGGGCGATAATTCACCCCTCCACTTT. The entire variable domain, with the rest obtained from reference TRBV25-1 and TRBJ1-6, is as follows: EADIYQTPRYLVIGTGKKITLECSQTMGHDKMYWYQQDPGMELHLIHYSYGVNSTEKGDLSSESTVSRIRTEHFPLTLESARPSHTSQYLCASSDEEEQGDNSPLHFGNGTRLTVT.

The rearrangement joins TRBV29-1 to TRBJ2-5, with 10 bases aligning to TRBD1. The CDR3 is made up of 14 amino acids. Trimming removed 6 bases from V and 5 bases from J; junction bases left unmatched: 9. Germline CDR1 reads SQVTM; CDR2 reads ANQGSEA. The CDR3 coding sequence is TGCAGCGTCTTCCGGGACAGGGGATTGGAGACCCAGTACTTC. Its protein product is CSVFRDRGLETQYF.

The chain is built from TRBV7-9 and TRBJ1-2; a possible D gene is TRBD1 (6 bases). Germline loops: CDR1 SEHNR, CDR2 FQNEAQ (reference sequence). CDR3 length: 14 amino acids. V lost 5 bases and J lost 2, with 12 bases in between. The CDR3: CASSPLDRNYGYTF. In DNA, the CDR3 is TGTGCCAGCAGCCCCCTTGACAGGAACTATGGCTACACCTTC.

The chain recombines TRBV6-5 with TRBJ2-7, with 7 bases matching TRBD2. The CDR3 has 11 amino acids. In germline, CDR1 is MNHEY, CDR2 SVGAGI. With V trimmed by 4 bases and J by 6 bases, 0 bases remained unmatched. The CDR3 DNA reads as TGTGCCAGCAGTTGGGGGGGCGAGCAGTACTTC. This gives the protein CASSWGGEQYF.